Presented here are 2 T cell receptor beta chains from one specimen sequenced in a study of T cells in Graves' hyperthyroidism and ophthalmopathy. RNA transcripts gave rise to amplified TCR beta CDR3 regions. Carried out on the TCR CDR3, a first-round RT-PCR used the HTBI primer set. MiXCR, run by TCRdb on the multiplex PCR reads, gives a single entry per CDR3 protein. The profile covers around 290,000 distinct CDR3 sequences, with over 15% appearing a single time and roughly 53% taken by the ten largest. Sample: blood. These receptors were collected from a woman aged 55-70 years with Graves' ophthalmopathy.

The chain employs TRBV10-3 and TRBJ1-5, with D unclear. CDR1 and CDR2 from the germline V gene are ENHRY and SYGVKD. The CDR3 totals 16 residues. The CDR3 bases are TGTGCTACCCAAGGGAGCGGCGGACCTTCAAATCAGCCCCAGCATTTT. Protein product: CATQGSGGPSNQPQHF.

This clonotype was counted at least ten times. The chain employs TRBV20-1 and TRBJ2-3; TRBD2 matches 11 bases. Trimming took 3 bases from V and 5 from J; bases not matched to a gene: 7. CDR1 is DFQATT, CDR2 SNEGSKA, per germline (reference sequence). This CDR3 is built from 15 residues. CDR3 region: CSASIAGGPEDTQYF. The CDR3 DNA follows: TGCAGTGCTAGCATAGCGGGAGGGCCTGAAGATACGCAGTATTTT.